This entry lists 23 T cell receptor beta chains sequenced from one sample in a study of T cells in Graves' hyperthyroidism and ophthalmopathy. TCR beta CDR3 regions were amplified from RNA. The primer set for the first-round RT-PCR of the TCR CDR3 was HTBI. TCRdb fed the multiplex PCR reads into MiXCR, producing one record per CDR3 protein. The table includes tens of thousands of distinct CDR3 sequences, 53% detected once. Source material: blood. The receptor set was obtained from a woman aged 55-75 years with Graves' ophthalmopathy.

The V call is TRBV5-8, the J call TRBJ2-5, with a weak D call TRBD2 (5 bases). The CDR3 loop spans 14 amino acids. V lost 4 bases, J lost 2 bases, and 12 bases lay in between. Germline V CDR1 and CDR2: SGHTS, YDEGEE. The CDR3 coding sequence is TGTGCCAGCAGCCGAGGACTCTTGCAAGAGACCCAGTACTTC. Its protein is CASSRGLLQETQYF.

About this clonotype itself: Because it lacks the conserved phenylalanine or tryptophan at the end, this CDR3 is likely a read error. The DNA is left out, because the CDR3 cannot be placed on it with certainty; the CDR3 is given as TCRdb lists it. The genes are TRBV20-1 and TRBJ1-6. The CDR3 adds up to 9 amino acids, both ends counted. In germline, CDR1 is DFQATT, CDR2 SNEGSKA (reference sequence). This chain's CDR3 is CSGVISSNY.

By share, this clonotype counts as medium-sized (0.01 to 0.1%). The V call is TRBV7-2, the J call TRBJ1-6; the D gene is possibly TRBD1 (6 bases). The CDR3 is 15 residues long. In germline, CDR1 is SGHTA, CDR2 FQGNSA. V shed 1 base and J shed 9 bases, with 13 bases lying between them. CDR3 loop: CASSLVGGHLSPLHF. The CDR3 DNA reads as TGTGCCAGCAGCTTAGTGGGGGGACACCTTTCACCCCTCCACTTT.

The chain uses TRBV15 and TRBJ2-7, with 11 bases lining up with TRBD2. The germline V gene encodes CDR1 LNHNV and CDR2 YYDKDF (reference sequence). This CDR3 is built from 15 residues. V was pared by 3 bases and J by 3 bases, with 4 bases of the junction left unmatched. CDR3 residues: CATSSPGTSGYEQYF. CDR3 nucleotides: TGTGCCACCAGCAGTCCTGGGACTAGCGGCTACGAGCAGTACTTC.

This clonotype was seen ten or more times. CDR3 sequence reads: CATSGSNRASSYNEQFF. The CDR3 DNA reads as TGTGCCACCAGTGGTTCCAACAGGGCTAGCTCCTACAATGAGCAGTTCTTC. The chain combines TRBV24-1 with TRBJ2-1; weak D call: TRBD1 (6 bases). The CDR3 contains 17 residues. Germline V gene lookup returns CDR1 KGHDR and CDR2 SFDVKD. Trimming shortened V by 5 bases and J by 0 bases, and 16 bases separated the two germline ends.

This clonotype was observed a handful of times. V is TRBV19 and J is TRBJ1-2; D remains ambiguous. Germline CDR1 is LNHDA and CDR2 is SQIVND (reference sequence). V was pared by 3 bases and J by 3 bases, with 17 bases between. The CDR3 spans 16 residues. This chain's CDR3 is CASSIQIGFWDYGYTF. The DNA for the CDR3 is TGTGCCAGTAGTATCCAGATCGGTTTTTGGGACTATGGCTACACCTTC. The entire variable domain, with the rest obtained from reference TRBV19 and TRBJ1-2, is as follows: DGGITQSPKYLFRKEGQNVTLSCEQNLNHDAMYWYRQDPGQGLRLIYYSQIVNDFQKGDIAEGYSVSREKKESFPLTVTSAQKNPTAFYLCASSIQIGFWDYGYTFGSGTRLTVV.

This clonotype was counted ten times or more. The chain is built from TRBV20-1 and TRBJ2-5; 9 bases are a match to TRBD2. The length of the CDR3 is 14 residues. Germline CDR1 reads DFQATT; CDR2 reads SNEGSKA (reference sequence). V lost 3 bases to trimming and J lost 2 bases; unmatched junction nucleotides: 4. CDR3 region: CSASSGGTQETQYF. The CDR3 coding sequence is TGCAGTGCTAGTAGCGGGGGCACGCAAGAGACCCAGTACTTC.

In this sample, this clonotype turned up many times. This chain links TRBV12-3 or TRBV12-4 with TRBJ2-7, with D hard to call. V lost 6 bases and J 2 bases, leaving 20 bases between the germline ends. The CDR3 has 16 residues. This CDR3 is CASSSTPTDGTYEQYF. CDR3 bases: TGTGCCAGCAGCTCTACCCCGACGGACGGCACCTACGAGCAGTACTTC.

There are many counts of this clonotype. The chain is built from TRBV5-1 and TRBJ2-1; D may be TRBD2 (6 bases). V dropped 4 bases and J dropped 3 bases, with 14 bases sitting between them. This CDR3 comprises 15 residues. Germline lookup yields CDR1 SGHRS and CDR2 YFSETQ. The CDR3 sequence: CASSPLAENYNEQFF. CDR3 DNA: TGCGCCAGCAGCCCCTTAGCGGAAAACTACAATGAGCAGTTCTTC.

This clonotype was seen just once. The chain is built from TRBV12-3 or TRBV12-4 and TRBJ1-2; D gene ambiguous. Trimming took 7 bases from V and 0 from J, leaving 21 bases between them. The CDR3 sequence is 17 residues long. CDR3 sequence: CASTRESEKGSNYGYTF. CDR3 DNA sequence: TGTGCCAGCACCCGAGAGAGCGAAAAGGGATCTAACTATGGCTACACCTTC.

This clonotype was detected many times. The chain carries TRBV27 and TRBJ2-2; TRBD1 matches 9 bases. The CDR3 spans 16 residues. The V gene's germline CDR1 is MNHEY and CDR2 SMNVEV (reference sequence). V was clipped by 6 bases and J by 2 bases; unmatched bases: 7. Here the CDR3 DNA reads TGTGCCAGCAGGGGGTGGGGACAGGGTAACACCGGGGAGCTGTTTTTT. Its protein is CASRGWGQGNTGELFF.

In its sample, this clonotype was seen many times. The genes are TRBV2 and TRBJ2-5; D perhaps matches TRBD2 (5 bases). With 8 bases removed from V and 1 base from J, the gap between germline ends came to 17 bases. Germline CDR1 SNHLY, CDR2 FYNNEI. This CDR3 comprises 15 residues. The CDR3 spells CASRIGLLPQETQYF. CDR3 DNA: TGTGCCAGCCGGATTGGACTCCTCCCCCAAGAGACCCAGTACTTC.

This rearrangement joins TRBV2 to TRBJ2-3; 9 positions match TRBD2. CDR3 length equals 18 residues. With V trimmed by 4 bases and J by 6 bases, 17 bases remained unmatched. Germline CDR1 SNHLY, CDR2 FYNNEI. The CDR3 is CASSGGAGGLRSVDTQYF. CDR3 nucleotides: TGTGCCAGCAGTGGAGGAGCGGGGGGTTTGAGATCGGTGGATACGCAGTATTTT.

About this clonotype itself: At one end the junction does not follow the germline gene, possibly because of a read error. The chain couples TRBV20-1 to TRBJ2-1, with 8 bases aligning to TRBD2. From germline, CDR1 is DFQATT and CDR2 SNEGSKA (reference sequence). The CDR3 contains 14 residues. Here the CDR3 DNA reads TGCAGTGGATATCGGGGGGGCGATTACAATGAGCAGTCCTTC. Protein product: CSGYRGGDYNEQSF.

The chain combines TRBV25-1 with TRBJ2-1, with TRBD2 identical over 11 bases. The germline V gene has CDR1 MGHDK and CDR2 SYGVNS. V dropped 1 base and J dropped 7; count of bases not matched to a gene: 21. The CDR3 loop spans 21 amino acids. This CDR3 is CASSELRRLAGGPLIRNEQFF. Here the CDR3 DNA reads TGTGCCAGCAGTGAATTAAGGAGATTAGCGGGGGGGCCCCTCATCCGGAATGAGCAGTTCTTC.

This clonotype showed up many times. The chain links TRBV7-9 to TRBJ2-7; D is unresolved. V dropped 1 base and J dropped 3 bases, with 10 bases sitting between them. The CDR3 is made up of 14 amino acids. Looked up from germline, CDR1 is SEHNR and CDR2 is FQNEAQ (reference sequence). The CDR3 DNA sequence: TGTGCCAGCAGCTTAGAGAGTCAGGTCTACGAGCAGTACTTC. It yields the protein CASSLESQVYEQYF.

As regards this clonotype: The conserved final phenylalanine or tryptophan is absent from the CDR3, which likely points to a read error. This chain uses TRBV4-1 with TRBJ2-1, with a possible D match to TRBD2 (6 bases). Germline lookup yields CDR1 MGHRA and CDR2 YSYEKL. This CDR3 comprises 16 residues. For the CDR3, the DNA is TGCGCCAGCAGCCCGTCGACGGGAGAAGGGTACAATAAGCAGTTCTAC. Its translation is CASSPSTGEGYNKQFY.

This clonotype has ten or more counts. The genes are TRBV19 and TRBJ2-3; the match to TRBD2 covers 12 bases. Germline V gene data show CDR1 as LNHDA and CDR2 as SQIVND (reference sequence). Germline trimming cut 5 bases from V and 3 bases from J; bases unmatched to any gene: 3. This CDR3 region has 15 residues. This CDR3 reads CASSHTSGGTDTQYF. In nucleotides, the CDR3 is TGTGCCAGTAGTCATACTAGCGGGGGGACAGATACGCAGTATTTT.

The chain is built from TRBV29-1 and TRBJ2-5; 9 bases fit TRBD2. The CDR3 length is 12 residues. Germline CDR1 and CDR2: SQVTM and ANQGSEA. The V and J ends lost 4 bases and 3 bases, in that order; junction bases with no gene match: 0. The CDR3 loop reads CSVASGEETQYF. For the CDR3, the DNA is TGCAGCGTTGCTAGCGGGGAAGAGACCCAGTACTTC.

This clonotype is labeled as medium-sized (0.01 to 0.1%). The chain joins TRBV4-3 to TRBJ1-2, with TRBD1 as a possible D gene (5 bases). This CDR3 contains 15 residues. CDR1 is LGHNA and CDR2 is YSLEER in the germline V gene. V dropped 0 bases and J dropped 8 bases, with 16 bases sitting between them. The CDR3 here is CASSQDFDGTLGYTF. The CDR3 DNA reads TGCGCCAGCAGCCAAGATTTTGACGGGACCTTAGGCTACACCTTC.

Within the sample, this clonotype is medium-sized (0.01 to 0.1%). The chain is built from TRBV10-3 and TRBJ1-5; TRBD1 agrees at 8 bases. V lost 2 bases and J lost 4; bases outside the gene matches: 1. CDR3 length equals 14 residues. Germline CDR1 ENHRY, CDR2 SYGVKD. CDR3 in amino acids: CAISERQGNQPQHF. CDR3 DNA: TGTGCCATCAGTGAGAGACAGGGGAATCAGCCCCAGCATTTT.

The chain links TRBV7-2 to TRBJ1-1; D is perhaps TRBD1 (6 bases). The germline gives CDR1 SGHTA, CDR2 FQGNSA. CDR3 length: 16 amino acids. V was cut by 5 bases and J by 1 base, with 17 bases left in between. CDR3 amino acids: CASSVTPGASNTEAFF. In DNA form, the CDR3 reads TGTGCCAGCAGCGTCACTCCAGGGGCTTCGAACACTGAAGCTTTCTTT.

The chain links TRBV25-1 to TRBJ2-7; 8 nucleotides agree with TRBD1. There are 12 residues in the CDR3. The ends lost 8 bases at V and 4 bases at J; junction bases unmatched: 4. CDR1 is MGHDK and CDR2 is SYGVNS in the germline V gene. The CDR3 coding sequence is TGTGCCAGCTTGGGACAGGAATACGAGCAGTACTTC. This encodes CASLGQEYEQYF.